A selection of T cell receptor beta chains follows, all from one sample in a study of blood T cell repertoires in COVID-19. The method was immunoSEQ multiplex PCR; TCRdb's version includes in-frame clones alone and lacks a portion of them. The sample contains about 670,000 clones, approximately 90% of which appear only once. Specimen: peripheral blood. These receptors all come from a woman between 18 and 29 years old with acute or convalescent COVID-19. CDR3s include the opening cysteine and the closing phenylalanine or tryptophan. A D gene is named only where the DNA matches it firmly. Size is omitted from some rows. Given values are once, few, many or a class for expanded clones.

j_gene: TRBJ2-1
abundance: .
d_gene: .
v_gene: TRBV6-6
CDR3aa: CASSSILKSYNEQFF
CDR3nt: TGTGCCAGCAGTTCTATCCTGAAGTCCTACAATGAGCAGTTCTTC

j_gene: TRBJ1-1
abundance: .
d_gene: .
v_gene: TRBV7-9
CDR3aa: CASSLGRGISPEAFF
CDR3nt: TGTGCCAGCAGCTTAGGGCGGGGGATTAGCCCTGAAGCTTTCTTT

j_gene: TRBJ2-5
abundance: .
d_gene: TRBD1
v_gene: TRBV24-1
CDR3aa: CATSDLSRGQETQYF
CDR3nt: TGTGCCACCAGTGATTTGTCCAGGGGGCAAGAGACCCAGTACTTC

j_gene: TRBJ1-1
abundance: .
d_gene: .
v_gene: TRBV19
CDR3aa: CASSIRGRSYTEAFF
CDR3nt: TGTGCCAGTAGTATCAGGGGCAGATCTTACACTGAAGCTTTCTTT

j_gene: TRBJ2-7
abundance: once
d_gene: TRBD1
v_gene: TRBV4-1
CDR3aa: CASSPGQASYEQYF
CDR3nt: TGCGCCAGCAGCCCAGGACAGGCCTCCTACGAGCAGTACTTC

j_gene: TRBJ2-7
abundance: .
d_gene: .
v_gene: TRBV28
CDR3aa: CASSPGTEYEQYF
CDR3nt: TGTGCCAGCAGTCCGGGAACAGAGTACGAGCAGTACTTC

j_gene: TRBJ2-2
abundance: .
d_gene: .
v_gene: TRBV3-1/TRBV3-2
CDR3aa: CASGGAANTGELFF
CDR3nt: TGTGCCAGCGGGGGGGCCGCGAACACCGGGGAGCTGTTTTTT

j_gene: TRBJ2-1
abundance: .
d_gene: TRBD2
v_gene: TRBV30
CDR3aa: CAWIGLAGGPIFNEQFF
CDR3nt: TGTGCCTGGATCGGACTAGCGGGGGGCCCTATTTTCAATGAGCAGTTCTTC

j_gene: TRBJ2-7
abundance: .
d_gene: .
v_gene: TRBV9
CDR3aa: CASSARRGSYEQYF
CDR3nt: TGTGCCAGCAGCGCCCGACGGGGGTCCTACGAGCAGTACTTC

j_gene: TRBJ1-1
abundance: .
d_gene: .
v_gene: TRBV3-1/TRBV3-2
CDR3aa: CASSAYLGANTEAFF
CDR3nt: TGTGCCAGCAGCGCCTATTTAGGGGCGAACACTGAAGCTTTCTTT

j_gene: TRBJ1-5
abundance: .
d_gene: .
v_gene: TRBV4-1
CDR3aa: CASSQGIEFFTKAQHF
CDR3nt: TGCGCCAGCAGCCAAGGGATTGAGTTCTTTACTAAGGCCCAGCATTTT

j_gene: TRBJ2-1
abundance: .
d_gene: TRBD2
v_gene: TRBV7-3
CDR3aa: CASTRGLAGDNEQFF
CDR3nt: TGTGCCAGCACCAGAGGACTAGCGGGGGACAATGAGCAGTTCTTC

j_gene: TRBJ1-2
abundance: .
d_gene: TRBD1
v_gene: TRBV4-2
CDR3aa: CASSHASGQVYYGYTF
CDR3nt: TGTGCCAGCAGCCATGCCTCGGGACAGGTTTACTATGGCTACACCTTC

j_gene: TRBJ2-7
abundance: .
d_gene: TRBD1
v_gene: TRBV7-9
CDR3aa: CASSFGQGGQYF
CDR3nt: TGTGCCAGCAGCTTCGGACAGGGAGGGCAGTACTTC

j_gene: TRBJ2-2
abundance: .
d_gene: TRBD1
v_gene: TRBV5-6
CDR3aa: CASSMTDRATGELFF
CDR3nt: TGTGCCAGCAGCATGACAGACAGGGCTACCGGGGAGCTGTTTTTT

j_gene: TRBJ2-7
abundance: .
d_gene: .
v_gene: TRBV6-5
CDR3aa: CASGLNEQYF
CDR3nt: TGTGCCAGCGGGCTCAACGAGCAGTACTTC